In its sample, the clone carrying this TCR beta chain was seen a few times. Its antigen is currently unknown. The V end lost 5 bases, the J end lost 1 base, and 9 bases lay between the germline ends. The CDR3 is 14 residues long. This specimen comes from a study of early T cells in non-severe SARS-CoV-2 infection. Whole-study context: Sequencing was performed on bulk RNA from unsorted whole blood, leaving chains unpaired. Whole-study findings and limits: VDJdb-based annotation leaned toward anti-spike CD8 responses and missed private and CD4 specificities.

Attached unique molecular identifiers marked individual cDNA molecules. One entry per CDR3 protein results from TCRdb running MiXCR on the 5' RACE reads. Of about 26,000 distinct CDR3 sequences listed, 5.1% are singletons. The chain employs TRBV12-3 or TRBV12-4 and TRBJ1-5, with D possibly matching TRBD1 (5 bases). The specimen was whole blood. The sequence derives from an adult who was a healthcare worker with PCR-confirmed SARS-CoV-2 infection or an uninfected control (not recorded which). CDR3 nucleotide sequence: TGTGCCAGCAGTACCTCAGGGAGCAATCAGCCCCAGCATTTT. This encodes CASSTSGSNQPQHF.